One sample yielded the 2 T cell receptor beta chains listed below, sequenced in a study of monozygotic twins with inflammatory bowel disease. No DNA is given; TCRdb re-called the 5' RACE reads and lists each CDR3 protein once. This sample's table reports approximately 380,000 distinct CDR3 sequences. Material: blood. These receptors were obtained from a human donor with ulcerative colitis or Crohn's disease, or a healthy co-twin of an affected twin (not recorded which).

CDR3 sequence: CASSIGSGDEQYF. V is TRBV19 and J is TRBJ2-7; TCRdb's D call of TRBD2 is untestable without DNA. The CDR3 covers 13 residues. Germline assignment: CDR1 LNHDA and CDR2 SQIVND (reference sequence).

This chain uses TRBV6-6 with TRBJ2-1. Germline V gene sequence: CDR1 MNHNY, CDR2 SVGAGI (reference sequence). The CDR3 consists of 14 residues. CDR3 amino acids: CASSYSGAYNEQFF.